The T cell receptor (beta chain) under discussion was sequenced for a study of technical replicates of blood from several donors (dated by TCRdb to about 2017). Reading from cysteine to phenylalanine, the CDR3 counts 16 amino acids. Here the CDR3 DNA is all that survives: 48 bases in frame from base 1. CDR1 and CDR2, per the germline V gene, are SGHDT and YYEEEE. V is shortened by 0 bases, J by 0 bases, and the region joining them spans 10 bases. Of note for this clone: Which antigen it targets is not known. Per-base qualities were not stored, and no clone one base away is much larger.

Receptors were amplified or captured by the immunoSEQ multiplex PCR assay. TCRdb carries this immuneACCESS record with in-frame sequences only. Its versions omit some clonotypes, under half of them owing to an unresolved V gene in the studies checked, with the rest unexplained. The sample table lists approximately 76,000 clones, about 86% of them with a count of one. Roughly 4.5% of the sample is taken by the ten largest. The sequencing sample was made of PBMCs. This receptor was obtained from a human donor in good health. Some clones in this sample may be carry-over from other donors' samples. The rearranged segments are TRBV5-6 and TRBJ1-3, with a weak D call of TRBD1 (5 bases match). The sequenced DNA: TGTGCCAGCAGCTTGGGTGGGGGGACCTCTGGAAACACCATATATTTT. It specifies CASSLGGGTSGNTIYF.